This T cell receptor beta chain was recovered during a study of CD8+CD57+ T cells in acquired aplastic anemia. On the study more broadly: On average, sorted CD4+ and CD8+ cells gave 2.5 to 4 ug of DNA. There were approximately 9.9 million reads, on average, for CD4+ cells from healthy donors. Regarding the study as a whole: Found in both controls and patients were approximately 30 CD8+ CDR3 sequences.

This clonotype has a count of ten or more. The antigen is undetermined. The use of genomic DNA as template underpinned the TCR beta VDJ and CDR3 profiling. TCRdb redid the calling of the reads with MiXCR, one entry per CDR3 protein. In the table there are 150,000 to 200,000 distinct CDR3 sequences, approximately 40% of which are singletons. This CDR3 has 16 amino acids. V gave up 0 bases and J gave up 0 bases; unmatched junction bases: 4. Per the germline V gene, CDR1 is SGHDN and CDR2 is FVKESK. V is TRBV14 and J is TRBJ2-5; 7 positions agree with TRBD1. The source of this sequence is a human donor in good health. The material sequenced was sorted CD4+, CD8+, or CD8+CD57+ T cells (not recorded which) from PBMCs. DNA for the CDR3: TGTGCCAGCAGCCAAGAGACAGGGTCGTACCAAGAGACCCAGTACTTC. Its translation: CASSQETGSYQETQYF.